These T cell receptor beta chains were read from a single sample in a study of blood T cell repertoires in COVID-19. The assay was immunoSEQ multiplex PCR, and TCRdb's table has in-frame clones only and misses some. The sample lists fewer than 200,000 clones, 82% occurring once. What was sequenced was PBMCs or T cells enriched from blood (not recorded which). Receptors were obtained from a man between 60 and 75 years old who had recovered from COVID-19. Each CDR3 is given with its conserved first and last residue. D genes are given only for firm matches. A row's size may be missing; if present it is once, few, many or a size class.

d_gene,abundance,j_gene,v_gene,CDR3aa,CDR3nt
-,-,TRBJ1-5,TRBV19,CASSINLSDQPQHF,TGTGCCAGTAGTATAAATTTGTCGGATCAGCCCCAGCATTTT
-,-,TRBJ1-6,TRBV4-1,CASSPYDSPLHF,TGCGCCAGCAGCCCTTATGATTCACCCCTCCACTTT
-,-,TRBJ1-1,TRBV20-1,CRPGGHTEAFF,TGCAGGCCGGGGGGGCACACTGAAGCTTTCTTT
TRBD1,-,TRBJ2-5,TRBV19,CASSISATGALQETQYF,TGTGCCAGTAGTATATCGGCGACAGGGGCCCTTCAAGAGACCCAGTACTTC
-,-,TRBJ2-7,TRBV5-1,CASSLDRFGYEQYF,TGCGCCAGCAGCTTGGACAGATTTGGGTACGAGCAGTACTTC
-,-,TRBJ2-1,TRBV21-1,CASSKGTEIYNEQFF,TGTGCCAGCAGCAAAGGGACAGAGATCTACAATGAGCAGTTCTTC
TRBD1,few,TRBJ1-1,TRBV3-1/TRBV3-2,CASSQLGQVNTEAFF,TGTGCCAGCAGCCAGTTGGGACAGGTGAACACTGAAGCTTTCTTT
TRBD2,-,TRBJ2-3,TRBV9,CASSVVSGGATTTDTQYF,TGTGCCAGCAGCGTAGTTAGCGGGGGGGCCACCACCACAGATACGCAGTATTTT
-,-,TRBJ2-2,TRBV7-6,CASSLVLPESGELFF,TGTGCCAGCAGCTTAGTGCTCCCCGAGTCCGGGGAGCTGTTTTTT
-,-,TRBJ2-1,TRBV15,CATSRTPSNEQFF,TGTGCCACCAGCAGGACTCCGTCTAATGAGCAGTTCTTC
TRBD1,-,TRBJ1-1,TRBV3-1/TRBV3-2,CASRRQGSPNTEAFF,TGTGCCAGCAGGCGACAGGGGTCCCCGAACACTGAAGCTTTCTTT
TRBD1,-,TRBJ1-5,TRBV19,CASTLGQYNQPQHF,TGTGCCAGTACCCTGGGACAGTACAATCAGCCCCAGCATTTT
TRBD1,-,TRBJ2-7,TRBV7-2,CASTSGTGVDEQYF,TGTGCCAGCACCTCCGGGACAGGGGTAGACGAGCAGTACTTC
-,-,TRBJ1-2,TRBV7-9,CASSFEKPDYGYTF,TGTGCCAGCAGCTTCGAGAAACCGGACTATGGCTACACCTTC
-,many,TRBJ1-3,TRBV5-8,CASSRGFPQEPSGNTIYF,TGTGCCAGCAGCCGGGGATTCCCGCAGGAGCCCTCTGGAAACACCATATATTTT
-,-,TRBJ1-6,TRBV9,CASSPHSGDNNSPLHF,TGTGCCAGCAGCCCTCACTCCGGGGACAATAATTCACCCCTCCACTTT
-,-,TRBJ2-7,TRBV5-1,CASSLSTGTIYEQYF,TGCGCCAGCAGCTTGTCAACGGGAACAATTTACGAGCAGTACTTC
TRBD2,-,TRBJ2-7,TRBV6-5,CASKPGLAGYEQYF,TGTGCCAGCAAACCGGGACTAGCGGGCTACGAGCAGTACTTC
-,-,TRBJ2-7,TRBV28,CASSLHPFLAYEQYF,TGTGCCAGCAGTTTACACCCCTTCCTAGCCTACGAGCAGTACTTC
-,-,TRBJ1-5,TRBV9,CASSREPANQPQHF,TGTGCCAGCTCCCGGGAGCCGGCCAATCAGCCCCAGCATTTT
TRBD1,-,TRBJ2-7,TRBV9,CASSVGPGQGYGEQYF,TGTGCCAGCAGCGTAGGCCCGGGACAGGGGTACGGCGAGCAGTACTTC
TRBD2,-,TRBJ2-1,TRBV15,CATSRERLAGAPQFF,TGTGCCACCAGCAGAGAGAGGCTAGCGGGGGCCCCCCAGTTCTTC
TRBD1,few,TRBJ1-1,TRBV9,CASSGPGGAVAEAFF,TGTGCCAGCAGCGGACCAGGGGGCGCGGTCGCTGAAGCTTTCTTT
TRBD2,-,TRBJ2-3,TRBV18,CASSQLAGDETDTQYF,TGTGCCAGCTCACAGCTAGCGGGAGATGAAACAGATACGCAGTATTTT
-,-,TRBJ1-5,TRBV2,CASRTEINQPQHF,TGTGCCAGCAGGACAGAGATTAATCAGCCCCAGCATTTT
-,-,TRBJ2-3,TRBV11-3,CASSYPRGGAQGADTQYF,TGTGCCAGCAGCTACCCTAGGGGGGGCGCGCAAGGTGCAGATACGCAGTATTTT
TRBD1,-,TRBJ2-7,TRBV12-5,CASGLVLTQGSEQYF,TGTGCTAGTGGTTTGGTACTCACACAGGGGAGCGAGCAGTACTTC
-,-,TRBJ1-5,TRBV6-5,CASSLTPGASNQPQHF,TGTGCCAGCAGTTTAACCCCAGGGGCCAGCAATCAGCCCCAGCATTTT
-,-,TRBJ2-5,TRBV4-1,CASSQVSAGGATQYF,TGCGCCAGCAGCCAAGTGTCAGCGGGTGGCGCGACCCAGTACTTC
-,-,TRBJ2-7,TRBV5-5,CASSSYPDYPHPGYEQYF,TGTGCCAGCAGCTCATATCCCGACTATCCCCACCCTGGCTACGAGCAGTACTTC
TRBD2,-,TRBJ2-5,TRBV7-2,CASSLAFGGAPETQYF,TGTGCCAGCAGCTTAGCTTTCGGGGGGGCCCCAGAGACCCAGTACTTC
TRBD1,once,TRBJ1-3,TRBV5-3,CARSLGSGDSSGNTIYF,TGTGCCAGAAGCTTGGGCAGTGGGGACAGCTCTGGAAACACCATATATTTT
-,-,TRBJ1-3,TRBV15,CATSRDPGVGNTIYF,TGTGCCACCAGCAGAGACCCCGGGGTCGGAAACACCATATATTTT